This entry lists 29 T cell receptor beta chains sequenced from one sample in a study of patients and donors after allogeneic stem cell transplantation. TCRdb used MiXCR to reprocess the RT-PCR reads, holding one entry per CDR3 protein. The sample lists about 410,000 distinct CDR3 sequences, under 20% occurring once. Sequencing was done on a sample of blood, either unsorted or a sorted T cell fraction (not recorded which). These receptors all stem from a human donor who was either an allogeneic HSCT recipient or a stem cell or donor lymphocyte infusion donor (not recorded which). It is not recorded whose cells these are; they may come from a transplant donor.

The sample holds a few counts of this clonotype. This chain connects TRBV7-6 to TRBJ1-6; D possibly corresponds to TRBD1 (5 bases). V gave up 3 bases and J gave up 7 bases, with 10 bases separating them. The CDR3 has 14 amino acids. Looked up from germline, CDR1 is SGHVS and CDR2 is FNYEAQ. CDR3 nucleotides: TGTGCCAGCAGCTTGGGACCGCTAAATTCACCCCTCCACTTT. It codes for CASSLGPLNSPLHF. Drawing the rest from reference TRBV7-6 and TRBJ1-6, the complete variable domain is GAGVSQSPRYKVTKRGQDVALRCDPISGHVSLYWYRQALGQGPEFLTYFNYEAQQDKSGLPNDRFSAERPEGSISTLTIQRTEQRDSAMYRCASSLGPLNSPLHFGNGTRLTVT.

The chain has TRBV7-8 and TRBJ1-6, with D hard to call. The CDR3 has 16 amino acids. The V end was cut by 1 base, the J end by 6 bases, with 13 bases between. Per germline, CDR1 SGHVS and CDR2 FQNEAQ. The CDR3 protein is CASSLDGIYPNSPLHF. In nucleotides, the CDR3 is TGTGCCAGCAGCTTAGATGGGATTTACCCTAATTCACCCCTCCACTTT.

This clonotype was seen only a few times. The chain uses TRBV25-1 and TRBJ1-2; D may be TRBD1 (5 bases). V was cut by 7 bases and J by 8 bases, with 17 bases left in between. The length of the CDR3 is 13 residues. Germline-derived CDR1 and CDR2 are MGHDK and SYGVNS. CDR3 region: CASTPSYGGGYTF. The CDR3 coding sequence is TGTGCCAGCACCCCCTCTTATGGGGGGGGCTACACCTTC.

The chain recombines TRBV20-1 with TRBJ2-7; TRBD2 aligns across 9 bases. The V segment lost 2 bases and the J segment 7 bases; nucleotides outside the gene matches: 15. Germline CDR1 reads DFQATT; CDR2 reads SNEGSKA (reference sequence). This CDR3 spans 16 amino acids. CDR3 nucleotides: TGCAGTGCTAGAAGGGTTTTTAGCGGGAGCTCGGAGGAGCAGTACTTC. It translates to CSARRVFSGSSEEQYF.

The rearrangement joins TRBV9 to TRBJ1-1; 11 bases fit TRBD1. CDR3 length equals 16 residues. Unmatched junction bases numbered 13, after V lost 2 bases and J lost 10 bases. The germline CDR1 and CDR2 sequences are SGDLS and YYNGEE. As DNA, the CDR3 is TGTGCCAGCAGCGTGGGGACAGGGGGATGGGTTGTCGTAGCTTTCTTT. Translated, it gives CASSVGTGGWVVVAFF. Full variable domain (remainder filled in from reference TRBV9 and TRBJ1-1): DSGVTQTPKHLITATGQRVTLRCSPRSGDLSVYWYQQSLDQGLQFLIQYYNGEERAKGNILERFSAQQFPDLHSELNLSSLELGDSALYFCASSVGTGGWVVVAFFGQGTRLTVV.

The V call is TRBV20-1, the J call TRBJ1-2; 9 bases match TRBD1. After removal of 5 bases from V and 0 bases from J, the junction contained 4 bases not matched to a gene. CDR3 length equals 14 residues. The germline V gene has CDR1 DFQATT and CDR2 SNEGSKA (reference sequence). CDR3 loop: CSASGTGTNYGYTF. CDR3 in DNA: TGCAGTGCTTCCGGGACAGGGACTAACTATGGCTACACCTTC.

In this sample, this clonotype turned up a few times. The chain couples TRBV4-2 to TRBJ1-2; possibly TRBD1 for D (5 bases). The V gene lost 4 bases and the J gene lost 6 bases, with 12 bases spanning the gap. Germline V gives CDR1 LGHNA, CDR2 YNFKEQ. The CDR3 sequence is 13 residues long. The CDR3 DNA reads as TGTGCCAGCAGCCCGGGGGATGGAGATGGCTACACCTTC. This encodes CASSPGDGDGYTF.

This clonotype was counted at least ten times. The rearrangement joins TRBV7-9 to TRBJ2-6; D remains unclear. Germline CDR1 SEHNR, CDR2 FQNEAQ (reference sequence). V lost 5 bases and J lost 1, with 3 bases in between. This CDR3 spans 13 amino acids. The CDR3 spells CASSPSGANVLTF. In nucleotides, the CDR3 is TGTGCCAGCAGCCCATCTGGGGCCAACGTCCTGACTTTC.

The V call is TRBV6-5, the J call TRBJ1-3; D unresolved. Germline V lookup: CDR1 MNHEY, CDR2 SVGAGI. Trimming left V 6 bases short and J 9 bases short, with 9 bases between. This CDR3 is 11 amino acids long. CDR3 in amino acids: CASRALGTIYF. CDR3 nucleotide sequence: TGTGCCAGCAGAGCTCTAGGCACCATATATTTT.

This clonotype was recorded a few times. The V gene is TRBV10-3, the J gene TRBJ1-6, with D tentatively TRBD1 (6 bases). Germline assignment: CDR1 ENHRY and CDR2 SYGVKD. The CDR3 covers 13 residues. The CDR3 sequence: CASTGQRTSPLHF. For the CDR3, the DNA is TGTGCGAGTACGGGACAAAGGACTTCACCCCTCCACTTT.

This clonotype came up many times. The chain recombines TRBV5-1 with TRBJ2-5; 14 bases map to TRBD2. Germline CDR1 and CDR2: SGHRS and YFSETQ. V lost 3 bases and J lost 5; bases outside the gene matches: 6. The CDR3 loop spans 16 amino acids. CDR3 residues: CASSSGTSGRKETQYF. CDR3 DNA: TGCGCCAGCAGCTCCGGGACTAGCGGGAGAAAGGAGACCCAGTACTTC.

This clonotype was recorded a few times. The chain combines TRBV12-3 or TRBV12-4 with TRBJ1-1; D is perhaps TRBD1 (6 bases). The CDR3 runs to 17 residues. Trimming left V 1 base short and J 4 bases short, with 19 bases between. The CDR3 coding sequence is TGTGCCAGCAGTTTAGGGGCCGGTACAGGGTTGGGCACTGAAGCTTTCTTT. Its translation is CASSLGAGTGLGTEAFF.

The rearrangement links TRBV29-1 to TRBJ2-3; D gene unclear. Germline V gives CDR1 SQVTM, CDR2 ANQGSEA. V lost 4 bases and J 2 bases, leaving 13 bases between the germline ends. The CDR3 totals 14 residues. The CDR3 protein is CSVVPIPPTDTQYF. CDR3 sequence (DNA): TGCAGCGTTGTTCCCATTCCGCCCACAGATACGCAGTATTTT.

The V call is TRBV9, the J call TRBJ2-7; no firm D call. CDR3 length: 14 amino acids. Trimming pared 0 bases from V and 2 bases from J, leaving 9 bases between. Germline V gene lookup returns CDR1 SGDLS and CDR2 YYNGEE. Here the CDR3 reads CASSVAARAYEQYF. The CDR3 DNA reads TGTGCCAGCAGCGTAGCTGCACGAGCCTACGAGCAGTACTTC.

In this sample, this clonotype turned up many times. The rearrangement uses TRBV6-2 or TRBV6-3 and TRBJ1-3; D may be TRBD1 (6 bases). Trimming took 0 bases from V and 0 from J, leaving 12 bases between them. Germline loops: CDR1 MNHEY, CDR2 SVGEGT. The CDR3 length is 17 residues. The CDR3 reads CASSYSGTPSSGNTIYF. Here the CDR3 DNA reads TGTGCCAGCAGTTACTCCGGGACACCATCCTCTGGAAACACCATATATTTT.

The chain carries TRBV5-1 and TRBJ2-2, with D perhaps matching TRBD1 or TRBD2 (5 bases each). Per the germline V gene, CDR1 is SGHRS and CDR2 is YFSETQ. The V end lost 4 bases, the J end lost 4 bases, and 8 bases lay between the germline ends. The CDR3 has 13 residues. This CDR3 reads CASSGTATGELFF. CDR3 bases: TGCGCCAGCAGCGGGACCGCCACCGGGGAGCTGTTTTTT.

V is TRBV24-1 and J is TRBJ2-4; 9 bases are a match to TRBD2. CDR1 KGHDR and CDR2 SFDVKD come from the germline V gene. The CDR3 is made up of 16 amino acids. V shed 1 base and J 8 bases; nucleotides not matched to a gene: 8. The CDR3 DNA follows: TGTGCCACCAGTGATTTAGACGCTAGCGGGAAGCACATTCAGTACTTC. Translation: CATSDLDASGKHIQYF.

This sequence joins TRBV5-5 and TRBJ2-1, with TRBD2 identical over 7 bases. The CDR3 contains 15 residues. Germline CDR1 SGHKS, CDR2 YYEKEE (reference sequence). With V trimmed by 4 bases and J by 3 bases, 7 bases remained unmatched. In DNA form, the CDR3 reads TGTGCCAGCAGCCCATGGGGACTAAACTACAATGAGCAGTTCTTC. Translating it yields CASSPWGLNYNEQFF.

With regard to this clonotype: A much larger clonotype is one base distant, so this may be a read error. Without the conserved terminal phenylalanine or tryptophan, this CDR3 likely stems from a read error. The chain joins TRBV4-1 to TRBJ2-6; no clear D gene. The V end was cut by 7 bases, the J end by 2 bases, with 12 bases between. Germline CDR1 MGHRA, CDR2 YSYEKL. This CDR3 contains 15 residues. The CDR3 DNA is TGCGCCAGCAAATCACGAGTAGCTGGGGCCAACGTCCTGACTTCC. The encoded protein is CASKSRVAGANVLTS.

The sample holds many counts of this clonotype. V is TRBV12-3 or TRBV12-4 and J is TRBJ1-1; D might be TRBD1 (5 bases). V was clipped by 1 base and J by 1 base, with 7 bases between them. The CDR3 length is 14 residues. The CDR3 spells CASSLVGGNTEAFF. The CDR3 DNA follows: TGTGCCAGCAGTTTAGTGGGGGGGAACACTGAAGCTTTCTTT.

This clonotype has only a few counts. The genes are TRBV5-1 and TRBJ1-4, with 8 bases matching TRBD1. Germline V gene lookup returns CDR1 SGHRS and CDR2 YFSETQ. The junction had 10 bases not matched to a gene; V was cut back by 4 bases and J by 8 bases. This CDR3 comprises 15 residues. CDR3 amino acids: CASSPQTGAGEKLFF. For the CDR3, the DNA is TGCGCCAGCAGCCCCCAGACAGGGGCGGGGGAAAAACTGTTTTTT. Together with reference TRBV5-1 and TRBJ1-4, the CDR3 gives the full variable domain: KAGVTQTPRYLIKTRGQQVTLSCSPISGHRSVSWYQQTPGQGLQFLFEYFSETQRNKGNFPGRFSGRQFSNSRSEMNVSTLELGDSALYLCASSPQTGAGEKLFFGSGTQLSVL.

This chain uses TRBV2 with TRBJ1-2; the D is unclear. The germline V gene encodes CDR1 SNHLY and CDR2 FYNNEI. The CDR3 totals 13 residues. The V gene lost 5 bases and the J gene lost 8 bases, with 15 bases spanning the gap. CDR3 amino acids: CASSPLLRGGYTF. CDR3 bases: TGTGCCAGCAGTCCGCTACTCCGAGGGGGCTACACCTTC.

This clonotype has more than one count but fewer than ten. This chain uses TRBV11-2 with TRBJ2-7, with TRBD2 identical over 8 bases. V was clipped by 5 bases and J by 1 base; unmatched bases: 7. CDR1 SGHAT and CDR2 FQNNGV come from the germline V gene. The CDR3 runs to 15 residues. CDR3 DNA: TGTGCCAGCAGCCTAACGAGACTAGCGTCCTACGAGCAGTACTTC. Its protein is CASSLTRLASYEQYF.

This clonotype was recorded many times. The chain joins TRBV29-1 to TRBJ2-7; perhaps TRBD1 as D (6 bases). CDR3 size: 15 residues. Germline V gives CDR1 SQVTM, CDR2 ANQGSEA. V was pared by 6 bases and J by 1 base, with 19 bases between. The CDR3 loop is CSVALGHLPSYEQYF. DNA of the CDR3: TGCAGCGTGGCCCTGGGACATCTTCCTTCCTACGAGCAGTACTTC.

This chain joins TRBV5-1 and TRBJ1-6; D uncertain. The CDR3 totals 16 residues. Trimming took 0 bases from V and 7 from J, leaving 14 bases between them. In germline, CDR1 is SGHRS, CDR2 YFSETQ. CDR3 coding DNA: TGCGCCAGCAGCTTGGGTGGCAGGAAATCAAATTCACCCCTCCACTTT. The encoded protein is CASSLGGRKSNSPLHF.

This clonotype was seen a handful of times. The chain combines TRBV3-1 with TRBJ2-1; D gene uncertain. Between the trimmed V and J ends, which lost 3 bases and 12 bases, there was a span of 12 bases. Germline-derived CDR1 and CDR2 are LGHDT and YNNKEL (reference sequence). The CDR3 spans 12 residues. CDR3 loop: CASSQRTATQFF. The DNA for the CDR3 is TGTGCCAGCAGCCAGAGGACGGCCACGCAGTTCTTC.

The V call is TRBV10-3, the J call TRBJ2-3; 10 nucleotides match TRBD1. Germline values: CDR1 ENHRY, CDR2 SYGVKD. This CDR3 is built from 16 residues. V was clipped by 4 bases and J by 5 bases; unmatched bases: 9. CDR3 amino acids: CAISAGDRGMGDTQYF. The CDR3 DNA sequence: TGTGCCATCAGTGCCGGGGACAGGGGTATGGGAGATACGCAGTATTTT.

The J gene is TRBJ2-1, the V gene TRBV5-1, with 7 positions matching TRBD1. Looked up from germline, CDR1 is SGHRS and CDR2 is YFSETQ. Unmatched junction bases numbered 3, after V lost 2 bases and J lost 7 bases. The CDR3 runs 13 residues. CDR3 nucleotide sequence: TGCGCCAGCAGCTTCACAGGGGCGAATGAGCAGTTCTTC. Its translation: CASSFTGANEQFF.

The chain recombines TRBV20-1 with TRBJ1-1; D may be TRBD1 (5 bases). Germline V gene data show CDR1 as DFQATT and CDR2 as SNEGSKA (reference sequence). Trimming cost V 0 bases and J 1 base, with 12 bases left between them. The CDR3 totals 15 residues. The CDR3 reads CSAREGVQTNTEAFF. The CDR3 DNA reads as TGCAGTGCTAGAGAAGGGGTACAAACGAACACTGAAGCTTTCTTT.